The TCR beta chain described here comes from a study of cytomegalovirus exposure and HLA in healthy donors. Study results and limitations: The study found most TCR sequences rare, yet found some public TCRs in many donors.

TCRdb keeps only in-frame clones here, not all; method: immunoSEQ multiplex PCR. Among roughly 56,000 clones listed, around 93% were seen once. A note on this clone: Its matching antigen is unknown.

This CDR3 spans 13 amino acids. V trimming: 3 bases; J trimming: 8 bases; junction bases outside the gene matches: 9. Germline V gives CDR1 SQVTM, CDR2 ANQGSEA. The approximately 130-subject validation cohort, separate from the 666-subject first cohort, included the donors. The sample consisted of PBMCs. The clonotype was recovered from a woman aged 18-29 years in good health and CMV-seropositive. V usage is TRBV29-1 and J usage is TRBJ1-2, with 7 positions matching TRBD1. Here the CDR3 DNA reads TGCAGCGTTGATAGACAGGGATACTCAGGCTACACCTTC. Translated, it gives CSVDRQGYSGYTF. The whole variable domain, remainder taken from reference TRBV29-1 and TRBJ1-2, is SAVISQKPSRDICQRGTSLTIQCQVDSQVTMMFWYRQQPGQSLTLIATANQGSEATYESGFVIDKFPISRPNLTFSTLTVSNMSPEDSSIYLCSVDRQGYSGYTFGSGTRLTVV.